The sequence of this TCR beta chain was determined in a study of shared clonotypes between healthy human individuals (dated by TCRdb to 2020 to 2022). Regarding the complete study: A few men and a couple of women, aged 18 to 49 years, made up the cohort. Per donor, three plates each were used for CD4 naive and CD4 memory, two for CD8 naive, and one for CD8 memory. To estimate repertoire size and how much clonotype sharing occurs between individuals, the study deeply sequenced the blood TCR repertoires of roughly 5 healthy adults. Different laboratories and diverse techniques were used to prepare libraries and sequence TCR repertoires, to increase sequencing depth and limit assay-specific biases. Per donor, leukapheresis produced somewhere between about 0.9 and 9.5 billion PBMCs.

What the authors observed across the whole study: Pairwise subsampling led to the expectation that sequencing depth would affect the degree of clonotype sharing among donors. Clonotypes shared by all four sorted-subset donors showed higher generation probabilities than non-shared clonotypes. Because the study included only a small number of donors, the genetic and exposure-history diversity represented was limited. Estimated clonotype richness was generally larger for naive than for memory subsets. Sampling was restricted to blood, and TCR repertoires in tissues likely differ from the TCR repertoires found in blood. Incomplete sequencing was indicated by rarefaction of sorted-subset datasets, despite the large sequencing depth. Across a handful of donors, approximately 4.9% of naive CD4, approximately 3.5% of naive CD8, about 2.3% of memory CD4, and roughly 0.4% of memory CD8 clonotypes were shared.

CDR1 and CDR2, per the germline V gene, are MNHEY and SVGAGI. Trimming accounts for 10 bases at V and 4 bases at J, while the number of junction bases matched to no gene is 6. The CDR3, from cysteine to phenylalanine, totals 14 residues. The entry retains the CDR3 DNA only, 42 bases that are in frame from base 1. The donors were healthy, HIV-negative adults who had no recently reported acute infections or vaccinations. Every donor was a Caucasian adult residing in Nashville, Tennessee, USA. Magnetic negative selection was used to enrich CD4+ T cells, after which naive cells were positively selected on CD45RA and the negative fraction became the memory subset. After blood collection by leukapheresis, PBMCs were isolated using Ficoll-Histopaque density gradient centrifugation and then cryopreserved in the vapor phase of liquid nitrogen. Analytical flow cytometry was used to check the purity and quantity of every magnetically sorted T cell population. Genomic DNA was isolated from every sorted fraction and measured by UV absorbance on a Nanodrop 2000c.

A note on this clone: What antigen it recognizes has not been identified. Per-base qualities were not stored, and no clone one base away is much larger.

Using the deep immunoSEQ assay, multiplex PCR amplified TCR CDR3 regions from genomic DNA. Extracted genomic DNA from each cell subset was spread evenly across all wells of several immunoSEQ 96-well plates, with each plate serving as a replicate. For sorted subsets, each replicate PCR was loaded with roughly 200 ng genomic DNA, equivalent to approximately 27,000 T cell genomes. The purified libraries were quantified using a Qubit 3.0 fluorometer, sized with a Bioanalyzer 2100, and then quantified again using the KAPA Library Quantification kit. Every immunoSEQ 96-well plate was sequenced on a separate single-read 150-cycle Illumina NextSeq 550 flow cell. The study's processing was this. Because only junctional sequences without quality scores were contained in the immunoSEQ output, filtering matching that applied to full-length reads could not be performed. To assign V/J genes and CDR3, sequences were annotated using PyIR, a Python wrapper for IgBLAST v1.9, with IMGT germline references. Reads with weak V/J assignments (E-value above 1e-6), missing CDR3, stop codons, out-of-frame junctions, or ambiguous translated residues were removed. A V3J clonotype was defined by an identical inferred V gene, J gene, and CDR3 amino acid sequence. Percentage overlap between repertoires was calculated by dividing the number of shared unique clonotypes by the size of the smaller repertoire. Repertoire richness was assessed with RTK rarefaction, the Chao1 estimator, and Recon v2.1 estimates of unobserved clonotypes. Generation probabilities for all TCRbeta clonotypes obtained by the gDNA method from a few donors were computed using OLGA. TCRdb stores this immuneACCESS table with in-frame sequences only. Part of the clones is absent; in the studies checked, under half of the shortfall reflects unresolved V genes, and no reason is known for the rest. V and J calls and clone size come straight from that table; D and trimming were deduced from the DNA. This sample comprises about a million clones, approximately 72% of them detected only once. The ten largest make up about 1.4% of the sample.

Specimen: memory CD4+ T cells sorted from blood. The cell subset or site label for this specimen denotes: CD45RA-negative fraction. This receptor was identified in a man aged 18 to 29 in good health. Recombination connected TRBV6-5 to TRBJ2-1; 11 bases in the junction line up with TRBD2. The CDR3 in this case is CATGRLAGYNEQFF. The sequenced DNA: TGTGCCACCGGCCGACTAGCGGGATACAATGAGCAGTTCTTC.